Listed below are T cell receptor beta chains from one sample, sequenced in a study of Ad26.COV2.S vaccination and SARS-CoV-2 variants. TCRdb's copy holds only in-frame clones and misses some; the assay was immunoSEQ multiplex PCR. Of roughly 420,000 clones listed, approximately 88% are singletons. Sample: peripheral blood, taken in a trial of Ad26.COV2.S vaccine versus placebo. These receptors were obtained from a person aged 18-65 years who received the Ad26.COV2.S COVID-19 vaccine or a placebo. CDR3s include the opening cysteine and the closing phenylalanine or tryptophan. The D gene is left open where the match is weak. A clone size is listed for some rows: how often the clone was seen (once, few, many), or a class if it is expanded.

j_call | clone_size | cdr3_length | v_call | d_call | cdr3_aa | cdr3_nt
TRBJ2-1 | . | 12 | TRBV11-3 | . | CASVLERNEQFF | TGTGCCAGCGTTCTAGAGCGGAATGAGCAGTTCTTC
TRBJ1-1 | . | 15 | TRBV3-1/TRBV3-2 | . | CASSHRGSLDTEAFF | TGTGCCAGCAGCCACAGGGGATCCCTGGACACTGAAGCTTTCTTT
TRBJ2-7 | . | 11 | TRBV20-1 | . | CSGVSGLEQYF | TGCAGTGGCGTTTCCGGCCTTGAGCAGTACTTC
TRBJ2-1 | once | 11 | TRBV7-8 | . | CASSLGSEQFF | TGTGCCAGCAGCTTAGGGAGTGAGCAGTTCTTC
TRBJ1-2 | . | 13 | TRBV27 | . | CASSPTYNYGYTF | TGTGCCAGCAGTCCGACATATAACTATGGCTACACCTTC
TRBJ2-5 | once | 12 | TRBV5-4 | . | CASARGQETQYF | TGTGCAAGCGCCCGGGGTCAAGAGACCCAGTACTTC
TRBJ1-1 | . | 16 | TRBV28 | . | CASSSGERAGGTEAFF | TGTGCCAGCAGTAGCGGGGAGAGGGCTGGTGGCACTGAAGCTTTCTTT
TRBJ2-7 | . | 13 | TRBV11-2 | . | CASSLSQLYEQYF | TGTGCCAGCAGCTTAAGCCAGCTGTACGAGCAGTACTTC
TRBJ1-4 | . | 15 | TRBV7-9 | TRBD1 | CASSDSGQGSEKLFF | TGTGCCAGCAGCGACTCGGGACAGGGGAGTGAAAAACTGTTTTTT
TRBJ1-1 | . | 14 | TRBV3-1/TRBV3-2 | TRBD1 | CASSLIPGQSEAFF | TGTGCCAGCAGCCTCATCCCGGGACAGTCGGAAGCTTTCTTT
TRBJ2-7 | few | 13 | TRBV27 | . | CASSLSQGYEQYF | TGTGCCAGCAGTTTATCTCAGGGCTACGAGCAGTACTTC
TRBJ2-2 | . | 13 | TRBV10-2 | . | CASVRGGTGELFF | TGCGCCAGCGTACGGGGAGGCACCGGGGAGCTGTTTTTT
TRBJ1-5 | . | 15 | TRBV2 | TRBD1 | CASSMSGTADQPQHF | TGTGCCAGCAGTATGTCGGGGACAGCAGATCAGCCCCAGCATTTT
TRBJ1-4 | . | 12 | TRBV28 | . | CAGQRPNEKLFF | TGTGCCGGCCAGAGACCTAATGAAAAACTGTTTTTT
TRBJ2-3 | . | 14 | TRBV7-9 | . | CASSSRLVLDTQYF | TGTGCCAGCAGCTCACGACTAGTTTTAGATACGCAGTATTTT
TRBJ2-2 | once | 15 | TRBV19 | TRBD2 | CASSASSGGTGELFF | TGTGCCAGTAGTGCATCTAGCGGGGGCACCGGGGAGCTGTTTTTT
TRBJ1-2 | once | 13 | TRBV5-6 | . | CASSLLPGRGYTF | TGTGCCAGCAGCTTGTTGCCAGGGCGGGGCTACACCTTC
TRBJ2-5 | many | 16 | TRBV7-6 | TRBD2 | CASSRGGGAGQETQYF | TGTGCCAGCAGCCGCGGGGGAGGGGCGGGACAAGAGACCCAGTACTTC
TRBJ1-5 | . | 14 | TRBV6-2/TRBV6-3 | TRBD1 | CASSAGGTDQPQHF | TGTGCCAGCAGCGCAGGGGGAACGGATCAGCCCCAGCATTTT
TRBJ1-2 | many | 14 | TRBV2 | . | CASRGDGGGYGYTF | TGTGCCAGCAGAGGCGACGGCGGGGGGTATGGCTACACCTTC
TRBJ1-2 | few | 13 | TRBV12-3/TRBV12-4 | . | CASSRDRNYGYTF | TGTGCCAGCAGCCGGGACCGGAACTATGGCTACACCTTC
TRBJ1-3 | . | 16 | TRBV11-2 | . | CASSPRVLSSGNTIYF | TGTGCCAGCAGCCCGCGGGTCCTTTCCTCTGGAAACACCATATATTTT
TRBJ1-2 | . | 14 | TRBV6-5 | . | CASSYLGASYGYTF | TGTGCCAGCAGTTACTTGGGGGCCAGCTATGGCTACACCTTC
TRBJ1-1 | . | 16 | TRBV15 | . | CATSSSGRGANTEAFF | TGTGCCACCAGCAGTTCAGGTCGGGGGGCGAACACTGAAGCTTTCTTT
TRBJ1-2 | . | 16 | TRBV9 | . | CASSVRPGHTNYGYTF | TGTGCCAGCAGCGTACGCCCGGGACACACGAACTATGGCTACACCTTC
TRBJ1-2 | . | 18 | TRBV18 | TRBD1 | CASSPWWDREIAVDGYTF | TGTGCCAGCTCACCCTGGTGGGACAGGGAGATCGCGGTGGATGGCTACACCTTC
TRBJ1-5 | . | 15 | TRBV7-9 | . | CASSLDSSRNQPQHF | TGTGCCAGCAGCTTAGACAGCAGCCGCAATCAGCCCCAGCATTTT
TRBJ1-5 | . | 17 | TRBV11-3 | . | CASSLDIRSYSNQPQHF | TGTGCCAGCAGCTTAGATATAAGGTCGTATAGCAATCAGCCCCAGCATTTT
TRBJ2-1 | . | 11 | TRBV2 | . | CASGGRVEQFF | TGTGCCAGCGGGGGTCGAGTTGAGCAGTTCTTC
TRBJ2-7 | . | 12 | TRBV2 | . | CASSGQAYEQYF | TGTGCCAGCAGTGGGCAAGCCTACGAGCAGTACTTC
TRBJ2-7 | once | 18 | TRBV28 | TRBD2 | CASSLRLAGGRPTYEQYF | TGTGCCAGCAGTTTGAGACTAGCGGGGGGCCGCCCGACCTACGAGCAGTACTTC
TRBJ2-1 | . | 15 | TRBV18 | . | CASSPDSAARDEQFF | TGTGCCAGCTCACCAGATTCGGCCGCCAGGGATGAGCAGTTCTTC
TRBJ2-1 | . | 15 | TRBV24-1 | TRBD1 | CATSVGTGAYNEQFF | TGTGCCACCAGTGTCGGGACAGGGGCCTACAATGAGCAGTTCTTC
TRBJ2-5 | . | 15 | TRBV7-8 | TRBD2 | CASSHSGAPQETQYF | TGTGCCAGCAGTCACAGCGGGGCCCCCCAAGAGACCCAGTACTTC
TRBJ2-1 | . | 15 | TRBV10-1 | TRBD2 | CASSEHKGGLNEQFF | TGCGCCAGCAGTGAGCACAAGGGAGGGTTAAATGAGCAGTTCTTC
TRBJ1-1 | . | 13 | TRBV27 | . | CASSLSRGTEAFF | TGTGCCAGCAGTTTATCCCGGGGGACTGAAGCTTTCTTT
TRBJ2-2 | . | 13 | TRBV27 | . | CASSFRRTGELFF | TGTGCCAGCAGTTTTAGGCGAACCGGGGAGCTGTTTTTT
TRBJ2-7 | . | 12 | TRBV2 | TRBD2 | CAGRLAYYEQYF | TGTGCCGGCCGACTAGCGTACTACGAGCAGTACTTC
TRBJ1-4 | . | 15 | TRBV2 | . | CASSEVGQTNEKLFF | TGTGCCAGCAGTGAAGTAGGTCAGACTAATGAAAAACTGTTTTTT
TRBJ2-5 | . | 15 | TRBV7-2 | . | CASSRRVASQETQYF | TGTGCCAGCAGCCGCAGGGTGGCTAGTCAAGAGACCCAGTACTTC
TRBJ2-2 | few | 14 | TRBV7-3 | . | CASREAPDTGELFF | TGTGCCAGCAGGGAGGCCCCGGACACCGGGGAGCTGTTTTTT
TRBJ1-5 | . | 15 | TRBV5-1 | . | CASSPIGGGNQPQHF | TGCGCCAGCAGCCCGATAGGAGGGGGCAATCAGCCCCAGCATTTT
TRBJ2-5 | . | 14 | TRBV18 | TRBD2 | CASSPSGGAETQYF | TGTGCCAGCTCACCAAGCGGGGGGGCCGAGACCCAGTACTTC
TRBJ1-1 | . | 15 | TRBV24-1 | . | CATSRDGTGNTEAFF | TGTGCCACCAGTCGGGACGGGACGGGGAACACTGAAGCTTTCTTT
TRBJ1-5 | . | 13 | TRBV2 | . | CASSEDSGDPQHF | TGTGCCAGCAGTGAAGATTCCGGCGATCCCCAGCATTTT
TRBJ2-3 | . | 20 | TRBV5-5 | . | CASSSDIRDTGERRADTQYF | TGTGCCAGCAGCTCAGATATTCGGGACACAGGAGAGAGAAGAGCAGATACGCAGTATTTT
TRBJ2-7 | . | 15 | TRBV14 | . | CASSADDSILSKQYF | TGTGCCAGCAGCGCAGACGACAGCATTCTCTCAAAGCAGTACTTC
TRBJ2-3 | . | 14 | TRBV6-5 | TRBD1 | CASKTGTGADTQYF | TGTGCCAGCAAGACGGGGACAGGAGCAGATACGCAGTATTTT
TRBJ2-7 | . | 12 | TRBV6-6 | . | CASSYSTYEQYF | TGTGCCAGCAGTTACTCCACTTACGAGCAGTACTTC
TRBJ1-1 | . | 13 | TRBV30 | . | CAWSSGGRGEAFF | TGTGCCTGGAGTTCTGGGGGCCGCGGTGAAGCTTTCTTT
TRBJ2-1 | few | 14 | TRBV18 | . | CASSAGTRYNEQFF | TGTGCCAGCTCAGCCGGGACAAGATACAATGAGCAGTTCTTC
TRBJ2-7 | . | 13 | TRBV27 | . | CASSLKSSYEQYF | TGTGCCAGCAGTTTAAAGAGCTCCTACGAGCAGTACTTC
TRBJ2-7 | . | 11 | TRBV6-6 | . | CASSSTYEQYF | TGTGCCAGCAGTTCCACCTACGAGCAGTACTTC
TRBJ1-1 | . | 13 | TRBV13 | TRBD1 | CASSPHRGGEAFF | TGTGCCAGCAGCCCCCACAGGGGAGGCGAAGCTTTCTTT
TRBJ1-6 | . | 15 | TRBV7-9 | . | CASSSRGSYNSPLHF | TGTGCCAGCAGCTCGAGAGGCTCCTATAATTCACCCCTCCACTTT